Given below is one TCR beta chain in context. The sample originates from a study of tumor T cells in aggressive B-cell lymphoma. The data were produced by immunoSEQ multiplex PCR, yet TCRdb's version contains in-frame clones alone and is incomplete. The data show 3,000 to 3,500 clones, 75% to 90% seen once. V was clipped by 1 base and J by 4 bases; unmatched bases: 10. The CDR3 consists of 16 residues. CDR1 is SGDLS and CDR2 is YYNGEE in the germline V gene. Sample: tumor tissue. The gene calls are TRBV9 and TRBJ1-2; TRBD1 aligns across 7 bases. The sequence was obtained from an adult with diffuse large B cell lymphoma. CDR3 amino acids: CASSVNPTGSSYGYTF. In nucleotides, the CDR3 is TGTGCCAGCAGCGTAAATCCGACAGGGTCCAGCTATGGCTACACCTTC.